A single sample gave rise to the 3 T cell receptor beta chains below, sequenced in a study of T cells in Graves' hyperthyroidism and ophthalmopathy. Regions amplified from RNA transcripts were the TCR beta CDR3 regions. First-round RT-PCR with HTBI primers amplified the TCR CDR3 region. MiXCR, run by TCRdb on the multiplex PCR reads, gives a single entry per CDR3 protein. The data contain some 560,000 distinct CDR3 sequences, approximately 14% of them singletons. Sequences were obtained from blood. The receptors here all came from a woman in her twenties or thirties with Graves' hyperthyroidism.

The rearrangement uses TRBV3-1 and TRBJ2-7; D is possibly TRBD2 (5 bases). The CDR3 is 15 residues long. From germline, CDR1 is LGHDT and CDR2 YNNKEL (reference sequence). The V end lost 0 bases, the J end lost 7 bases, and 16 bases lay between the germline ends. The CDR3 nucleotides read TGTGCCAGCAGCCAAGATCAAGAGGGAATTAGGGAGCAGTACTTC. Protein product: CASSQDQEGIREQYF.

This clonotype showed up many times. The genes are TRBV12-3 or TRBV12-4 and TRBJ1-2; 11 bases align to TRBD1. With 3 bases clipped from V and 2 bases from J, the junction kept 5 bases outside the gene matches. The CDR3 length is 16 residues. The CDR3 nucleotides read TGTGCCAGCAGTTTCCGGACAGGGGGCGCGAACTATGGCTACACCTTC. Its translation: CASSFRTGGANYGYTF.

This clonotype appeared many times. This chain uses TRBV18 with TRBJ2-7; 9 nucleotides align to TRBD2. CDR1 is KGHSH, CDR2 LQKENI, per germline. Germline trimming cut 5 bases from V and 6 bases from J; bases unmatched to any gene: 8. CDR3 size: 14 residues. The CDR3 DNA is TGTGCCAGCTCAAGCGGGGGGAACTCGGTCGAGCAGTACTTC. Its translation: CASSSGGNSVEQYF.